This entry features one T cell receptor (beta chain) sequence. These data are taken from a study of blood T cell repertoires in COVID-19. The protocol was immunoSEQ multiplex PCR, while the TCRdb copy is restricted to in-frame clones and leaves out a portion. Among just over 300,000 clones listed, approximately 83% were seen once. The ends were cut back, 1 base at V and 4 bases at J, with 11 bases in the middle. Germline V gives CDR1 LNHDA, CDR2 SQIVND (reference sequence). The CDR3 is made up of 15 amino acids. V and J are TRBV19 and TRBJ1-3; D might be TRBD1 (5 bases). The clonotype comes from a man aged 30 to 45 who had recovered from COVID-19. The specimen sequenced was PBMCs or T cells enriched from blood (not recorded which). CDR3 loop: CASSIAGIGGNTIYF. CDR3 bases: TGTGCCAGTAGTATAGCAGGGATCGGAGGAAACACCATATATTTT. Based on the CDR3 plus reference TRBV19 and TRBJ1-3, the full variable domain is DGGITQSPKYLFRKEGQNVTLSCEQNLNHDAMYWYRQDPGQGLRLIYYSQIVNDFQKGDIAEGYSVSREKKESFPLTVTSAQKNPTAFYLCASSIAGIGGNTIYFGEGSWLTVV.